This T cell receptor beta chain was recorded in a study of graft-versus-host responses after intestinal transplantation (TCRdb year 2021). With regard to the full study: Multivisceral, liver-intestinal, or isolated intestinal transplants were received by the recipients. Instead of going to the commercial service, samples from a few later patients were sequenced in-house on an Illumina MiSeq and processed with MiXCR. Donor T cell macrochimerism was defined as a peak of at least 4% donor T cells among recipient peripheral blood mononuclear cells. To identify alloreactive clones, pre-transplant mixed lymphocyte reaction products were sequenced and then compared with unstimulated pre-transplant donor and recipient T cells. The cohort enrolled 20 to 30 intestinal transplant recipients including one retransplant, and a few patients lacking pretransplant specimens were excluded. Bulk TCR-beta CDR3 sequencing was used to track graft-versus-host and host-versus-graft alloreactive T cell clones in the graft, circulation and bone marrow after intestinal transplantation. Every recipient was given anti-thymocyte globulin induction, then maintenance tacrolimus and steroids for two to three years. General study outcomes and caveats: GvH clones were detected in recipient bone marrow, and some of these GvH clones were observed earlier in ileal mucosa or blood, consistent with an intestinal mucosal origin. Conclusions were limited by the relatively low number and heterogeneity of intestinal transplant patients. Early after transplant, declines in HvG clones were associated with peak levels of circulating GvH clones. In patients with donor T cell macrochimerism, the allografts had high GvH to HvG T cell clonal ratios.

The CDR3 goes from the cysteine to the phenylalanine over 12 residues. CDR3 DNA is the only sequence kept; it has 36 bases, read in frame from the first base. As encoded in the germline V gene, CDR1 is SNHLY while CDR2 is FYNNEI. V loses 5 bases, J loses 5 bases, and the germline ends lie 9 bases apart. Explained via the paper, the time point label denotes: cells obtained before transplantation from donor or recipient. CD3+CD4+ and CD3+CD8+ populations were FACS-sorted from unstimulated pre-transplant donor and recipient cells taken from spleen or lymph nodes. Turning to this clone: The clone's antigen remains unknown. No base-level quality is on record; no much larger clone is a single base apart.

The protocol used for the library was the immunoSEQ multiplex PCR assay. For most patients, genomic DNA was isolated with the Qiagen DNeasy Blood and Tissue Kit and sent frozen to Adaptive Biotechnologies for TCR sequencing. For most patients, high-throughput TCR-beta CDR3 sequencing of genomic DNA was performed by Adaptive Biotechnologies. As for the original processing: TCR sequencing data were retrieved from Adaptive's ImmunoSEQ software for roughly 20 patients, whereas a few other patients were processed with MiXCR and VDJtools. To correct CD4 versus CD8 sorting errors, sequences present in both subsets at a frequency ratio below 5:1 were removed. Because the origin of CDR3 nucleotide sequences shared between donor and recipient could not be assigned, those sequences were removed. Alloreactive clones required at least 2-fold expansion over unstimulated cells and minimum CFSE-low frequency of 0.002% (template counts) or 0.001% (read counts). Mappable clones were those detected in sequenced pre-transplant spleen, lymph node, or MLR CFSE-low populations of the donor or recipient. The cumulative frequency of alloreactive clones was calculated as a percentage of all sequences, weighted by copy number. The immuneACCESS repertoire file appears here via TCRdb, limited to in-frame rearrangements. These files lack a portion of the clones; in checked studies, under half of the deficit traces to unresolved V genes, and the cause of the others is not known. V, J and clone size are those of that table, while D and trimming were read from the DNA. The sample contains approximately 88,000 clones, 90% of them found a single time. The ten largest clones add up to around 0.11% of the sample.

Recombination linked TRBV2 to TRBJ2-5; the D segment could be TRBD1, given 5 matching bases. Sequencing used unstimulated CD4+ T cells sorted from spleen or lymph node cells, obtained before intestinal transplant. This TCR was sampled from a human donor who received an intestinal transplant. The sequenced DNA is TGTGCCAGCAGTCAGGGCCGGGAGACCCAGTACTTC. This translates into CASSQGRETQYF.